Below, 11 T cell receptor beta chains from the same sample are listed, as sequenced in a study of early stage breast cancer tumors. The assay was immunoSEQ multiplex PCR, and TCRdb's table has in-frame clones only and misses some. The data contain about 19,000 clones, around 80% of them singletons. Sequencing input: blood. These receptors were taken from a person aged 70 to 85 with breast cancer.

V usage is TRBV5-6 and J usage is TRBJ2-1, with a weak D call TRBD1 (6 bases). The CDR3 spans 16 residues. The germline CDR1 and CDR2 sequences are SGHDT and YYEEEE. V was shortened by 3 bases and J by 1 base, with 14 bases between the two germline ends. The CDR3 DNA sequence: TGTGCCAGCAGCTGGCCGTGGGACAATTCCTACAATGAGCAGTTCTTC. This translates into CASSWPWDNSYNEQFF.

This CDR3 reads CASSPPGGTEAFF. The CDR3 DNA reads TGTGCCAGCAGCCCTCCAGGGGGAACTGAAGCTTTCTTT. The V and J genes are TRBV6-6 and TRBJ1-1, with 7 positions matching TRBD1. Germline values: CDR1 MNHNY, CDR2 SVGAGI (reference sequence). The V gene end was trimmed by 6 bases and the J gene end by 5 bases; junction bases not matched to a gene: 6. This CDR3 contains 13 residues.

The count of this clone is one. The rearrangement uses TRBV6-5 and TRBJ2-4; unclear D gene. The germline V gene encodes CDR1 MNHEY and CDR2 SVGAGI. The CDR3 length is 15 residues. The V gene lost 5 bases and the J gene lost 1 base, with 12 bases spanning the gap. The DNA for the CDR3 is TGTGCCAGCAGTAACCCGGGTGCGGCCAAAAACATTCAGTACTTC. Translating it yields CASSNPGAAKNIQYF.

This clone occurred a few times. The chain couples TRBV11-2 to TRBJ1-2; a weak D match, TRBD1 (6 bases). CDR3 length equals 14 residues. Germline V lookup: CDR1 SGHAT, CDR2 FQNNGV. V was clipped by 3 bases and J by 6 bases, with 14 bases between them. For the CDR3, the DNA is TGTGCCAGCAGCTTCCCCACAGGGAACAATGGCTACACCTTC. This translates into CASSFPTGNNGYTF.

This rearrangement joins TRBV28 to TRBJ2-7; 7 bases fit TRBD1. This CDR3 region has 12 residues. Germline V lookup: CDR1 MDHEN, CDR2 SYDVKM. J gave up 2 bases and V 7 bases, and 2 bases lay outside the gene matches. This chain's CDR3 is CASMGTAYEQYF. The CDR3 nucleotides are TGTGCCAGCATGGGGACAGCCTACGAGCAGTACTTC.

The rearrangement links TRBV11-3 to TRBJ2-7, with a possible D match to TRBD2 (5 bases). This CDR3 comprises 14 residues. CDR1 SGHNT and CDR2 YENEEA come from the germline V gene. Deletions cut 2 bases from V and 0 bases from J, with 8 bases between. The CDR3 sequence is CASSLTGSSYEQYF. The CDR3, as DNA: TGTGCCAGCAGCTTAACGGGGAGCTCCTACGAGCAGTACTTC.

V usage is TRBV5-1 and J usage is TRBJ2-5; 11 bases align to TRBD2. This CDR3 contains 17 residues. After removal of 1 base from V and 5 bases from J, the junction contained 10 bases not matched to a gene. Looked up from germline, CDR1 is SGHRS and CDR2 is YFSETQ. The CDR3 DNA sequence: TGCGCCAGCAGCTTGACGTCTAGCGGGGGGCCGGGGGAGACCCAGTACTTC. Its translation: CASSLTSSGGPGETQYF.

This chain joins TRBV27 and TRBJ1-1; TRBD1 agrees at 7 bases. CDR1 and CDR2 from the germline V gene are MNHEY and SMNVEV (reference sequence). There are 15 residues in the CDR3. With V trimmed by 0 bases and J by 5 bases, 6 bases remained unmatched. The CDR3 DNA reads as TGTGCCAGCAGTTTATCCCTAGCAGGGGGGACTGAAGCTTTCTTT. Its translation is CASSLSLAGGTEAFF.

DNA of the CDR3: TGTGCCAGCAGCTTAAGTGGGCAGTTCCTCTCTGGAAACACCATATATTTT. Translating gives CASSLSGQFLSGNTIYF. The chain links TRBV7-9 to TRBJ1-3; D gene ambiguous. Per germline, CDR1 SEHNR and CDR2 FQNEAQ (reference sequence). The CDR3 runs 17 residues. V shed 2 bases and J shed 0 bases, with 14 bases lying between them.

V and J are TRBV19 and TRBJ2-2, with a weak D call TRBD1 (6 bases). Trimming took off 9 bases at V and 6 bases at J, with 17 bases between the two ends. CDR3 length: 14 residues. Germline lookup yields CDR1 LNHDA and CDR2 SQIVND (reference sequence). The CDR3 protein is CASGRGPIAGELFF. Here the CDR3 DNA reads TGTGCCAGCGGCAGGGGCCCCATTGCCGGGGAGCTGTTTTTT.

The rearrangement joins TRBV6-5 to TRBJ2-4; 7 bases map to TRBD1. V trimming: 5 bases; J trimming: 5 bases; junction bases outside the gene matches: 6. The germline CDR1 and CDR2 sequences are MNHEY and SVGAGI. The CDR3 contains 14 residues. Written as DNA, the CDR3 is TGTGCCAGCAGTACGACAGGGTTGGAAAACATTCAGTACTTC. Amino acid sequence: CASSTTGLENIQYF.